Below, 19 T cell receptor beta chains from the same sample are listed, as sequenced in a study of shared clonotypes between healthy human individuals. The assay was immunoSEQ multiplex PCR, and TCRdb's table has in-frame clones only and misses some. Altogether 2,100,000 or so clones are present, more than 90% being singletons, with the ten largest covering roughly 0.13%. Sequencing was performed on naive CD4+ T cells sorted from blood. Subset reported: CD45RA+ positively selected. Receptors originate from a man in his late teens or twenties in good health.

CDR3 residues: CATSRGFGEKLFF. CDR3 coding DNA: TGTGCCACCAGCAGAGGGTTTGGTGAAAAACTGTTTTTT. The V call is TRBV15, the J call TRBJ1-4; no clear D. Trimming removed 1 base at V and 7 bases at J, with 7 bases between. Germline CDR1 is LNHNV and CDR2 is YYDKDF (reference sequence). The CDR3 length is 13 residues.

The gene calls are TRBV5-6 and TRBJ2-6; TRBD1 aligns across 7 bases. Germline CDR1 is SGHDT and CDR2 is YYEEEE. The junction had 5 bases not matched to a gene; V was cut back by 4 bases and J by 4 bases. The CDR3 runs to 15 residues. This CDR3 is CASSPTGNGANVLTF. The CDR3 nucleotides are TGTGCCAGCAGCCCGACAGGGAACGGGGCCAACGTCCTGACTTTC.

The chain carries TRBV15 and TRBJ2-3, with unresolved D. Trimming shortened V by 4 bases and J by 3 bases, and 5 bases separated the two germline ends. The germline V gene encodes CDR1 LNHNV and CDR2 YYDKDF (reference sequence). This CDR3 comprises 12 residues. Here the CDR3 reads CATSTLTDTQYF. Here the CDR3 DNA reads TGTGCCACCAGCACCCTTACAGATACGCAGTATTTT.

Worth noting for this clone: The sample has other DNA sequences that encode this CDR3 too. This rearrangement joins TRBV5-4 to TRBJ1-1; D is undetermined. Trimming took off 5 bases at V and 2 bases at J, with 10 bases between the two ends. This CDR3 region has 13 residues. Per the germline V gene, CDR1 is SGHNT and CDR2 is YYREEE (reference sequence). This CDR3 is CASSLTLNTEAFF. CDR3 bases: TGTGCCAGCAGTTTAACCTTAAACACTGAAGCTTTCTTT.

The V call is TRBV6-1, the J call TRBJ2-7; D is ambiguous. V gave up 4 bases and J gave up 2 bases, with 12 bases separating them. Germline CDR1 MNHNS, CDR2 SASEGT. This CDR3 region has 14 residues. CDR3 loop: CASSVAGNTYEQYF. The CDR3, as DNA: TGTGCCAGCAGTGTGGCAGGTAATACCTACGAGCAGTACTTC.

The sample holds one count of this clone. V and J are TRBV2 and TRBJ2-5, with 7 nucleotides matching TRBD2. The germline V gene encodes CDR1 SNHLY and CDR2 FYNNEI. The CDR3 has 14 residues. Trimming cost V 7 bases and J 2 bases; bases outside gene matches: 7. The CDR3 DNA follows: TGTGCCAGCAAGGGCGGGGGAGGACAAGAGACCCAGTACTTC. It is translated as CASKGGGGQETQYF.

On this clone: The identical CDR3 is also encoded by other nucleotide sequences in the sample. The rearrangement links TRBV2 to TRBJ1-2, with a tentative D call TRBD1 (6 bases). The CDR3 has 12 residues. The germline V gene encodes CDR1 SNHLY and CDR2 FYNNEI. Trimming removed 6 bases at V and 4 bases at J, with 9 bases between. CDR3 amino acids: CASSPDSYGYTF. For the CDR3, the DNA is TGTGCCAGCAGCCCGGACAGCTATGGCTACACCTTC.

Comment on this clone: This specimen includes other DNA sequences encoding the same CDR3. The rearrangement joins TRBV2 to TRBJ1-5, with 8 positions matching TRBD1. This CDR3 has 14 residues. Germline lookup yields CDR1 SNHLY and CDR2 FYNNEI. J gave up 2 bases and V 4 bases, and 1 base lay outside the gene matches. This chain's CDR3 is CASSAQGGNQPQHF. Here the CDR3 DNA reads TGTGCCAGCAGTGCACAGGGGGGCAATCAGCCCCAGCATTTT. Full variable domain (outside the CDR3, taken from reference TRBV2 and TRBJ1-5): EPEVTQTPSHQVTQMGQEVILRCVPISNHLYFYWYRQILGQKVEFLVSFYNNEISEKSEIFDDQFSVERPDGSNFTLKIRSTKLEDSAMYFCASSAQGGNQPQHFGDGTRLSIL.

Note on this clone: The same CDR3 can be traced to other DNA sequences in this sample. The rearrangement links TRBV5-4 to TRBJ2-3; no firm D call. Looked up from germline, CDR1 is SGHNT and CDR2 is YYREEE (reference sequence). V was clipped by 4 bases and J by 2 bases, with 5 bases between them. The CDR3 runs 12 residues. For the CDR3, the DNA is TGTGCCAGCAGCCAAAACACAGATACGCAGTATTTT. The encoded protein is CASSQNTDTQYF.

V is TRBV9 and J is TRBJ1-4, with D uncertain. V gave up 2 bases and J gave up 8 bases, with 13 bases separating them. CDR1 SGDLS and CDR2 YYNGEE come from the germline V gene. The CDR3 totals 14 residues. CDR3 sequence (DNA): TGTGCCAGCAGCGTCTCCCCGCCCCTAGAAAAACTGTTTTTT. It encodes CASSVSPPLEKLFF.

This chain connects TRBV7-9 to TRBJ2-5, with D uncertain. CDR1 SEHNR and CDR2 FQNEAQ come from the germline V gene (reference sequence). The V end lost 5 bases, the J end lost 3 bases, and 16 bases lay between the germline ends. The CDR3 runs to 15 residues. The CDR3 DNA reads TGTGCCAGCAGCCCGGTTGGGGTCCCAAAAGAGACCCAGTACTTC. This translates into CASSPVGVPKETQYF.

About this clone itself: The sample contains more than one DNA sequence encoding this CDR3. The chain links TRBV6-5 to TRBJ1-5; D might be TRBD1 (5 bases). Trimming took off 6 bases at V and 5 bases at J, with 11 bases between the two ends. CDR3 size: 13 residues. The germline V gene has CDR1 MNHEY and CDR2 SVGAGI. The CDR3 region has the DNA TGTGCCAGCAGGCGTGGGGCGGATCAGCCCCAGCATTTT. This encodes CASRRGADQPQHF.

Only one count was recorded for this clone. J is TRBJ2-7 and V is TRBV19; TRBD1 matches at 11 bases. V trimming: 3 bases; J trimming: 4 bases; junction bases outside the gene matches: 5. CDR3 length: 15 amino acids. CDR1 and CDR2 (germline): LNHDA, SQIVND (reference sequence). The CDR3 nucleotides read TGTGCCAGTAGTATCCCGGGACAGGGGGATTACGAGCAGTACTTC. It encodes CASSIPGQGDYEQYF.

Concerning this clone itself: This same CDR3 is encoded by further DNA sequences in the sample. CDR3 DNA sequence: TGTGCCAGCTCACCTCCCCCCCAAGAGACCCAGTACTTC. Amino acid sequence: CASSPPPQETQYF. The chain links TRBV18 to TRBJ2-5; no reliable D call. CDR3 size: 13 residues. Trimming removed 3 bases at V and 1 base at J, with 6 bases between. Germline CDR1 and CDR2: KGHSH and LQKENI.

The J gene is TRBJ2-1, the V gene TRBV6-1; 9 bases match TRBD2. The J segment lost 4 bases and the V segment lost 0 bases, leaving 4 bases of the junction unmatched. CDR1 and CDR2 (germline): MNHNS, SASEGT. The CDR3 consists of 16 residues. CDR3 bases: TGTGCCAGCAGTGAAGCGGTTAGCGGGAGTTACAATGAGCAGTTCTTC. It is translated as CASSEAVSGSYNEQFF.

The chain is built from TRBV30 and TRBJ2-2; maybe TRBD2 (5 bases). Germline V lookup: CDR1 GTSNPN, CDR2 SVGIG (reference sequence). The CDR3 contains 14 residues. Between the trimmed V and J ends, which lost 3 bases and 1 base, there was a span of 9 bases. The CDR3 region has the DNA TGTGCCTGGAGGGTCGGGATGAACACCGGGGAGCTGTTTTTT. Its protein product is CAWRVGMNTGELFF.

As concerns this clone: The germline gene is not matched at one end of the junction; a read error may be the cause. CDR3 protein: CASSFPDRAVRF. In DNA form, the CDR3 reads TGTGCCAGCAGTTTCCCAGACAGGGCGGTTCGGTTT. V and J are TRBV28 and TRBJ1-1; 7 bases map to TRBD1. Germline CDR1 is MDHEN and CDR2 is SYDVKM. The CDR3 length is 12 residues.

DNA of the CDR3: TGTGCCAGCTACCGGGGACCTAACTATGGCTACACCTTC. As protein: CASYRGPNYGYTF. The chain uses TRBV6-5 and TRBJ1-2; perhaps TRBD1 as D (5 bases). Germline V lookup: CDR1 MNHEY, CDR2 SVGAGI. The CDR3 consists of 13 residues. Trimming stripped 8 bases from V and 0 bases from J, with 10 bases between.

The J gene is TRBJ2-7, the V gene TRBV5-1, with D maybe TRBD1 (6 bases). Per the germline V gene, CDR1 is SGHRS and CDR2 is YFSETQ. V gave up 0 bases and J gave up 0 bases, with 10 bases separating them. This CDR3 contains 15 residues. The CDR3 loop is CASSLVGDNSYEQYF. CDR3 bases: TGCGCCAGCAGCTTGGTCGGGGACAACTCCTACGAGCAGTACTTC.